Listed here are 17 T cell receptor beta chains from one sample, sequenced in a study of T cells after yellow fever vaccination. Using its own MiXCR run on the 5' RACE reads, TCRdb lists one record per CDR3 protein. The table lists just under 600,000 distinct CDR3 sequences, roughly 14% of them singletons, with 11% to 15% in the top ten. The sequenced sample was PBMCs, obtained on the day of the yellow fever booster vaccination. Every receptor here comes from a man aged 25-45 years who received the YFV17D yellow fever vaccine.

J is TRBJ2-7 and V is TRBV7-9, with TRBD2 identical over 7 bases. CDR3 length: 13 amino acids. Trimming removed 5 bases from V and 5 bases from J; junction bases left unmatched: 6. Germline-derived CDR1 and CDR2 are SEHNR and FQNEAQ (reference sequence). The CDR3 spells CASSGGGIHEQYF. The CDR3 region has the DNA TGTGCCAGCAGCGGGGGGGGGATCCACGAGCAGTACTTC.

This chain links TRBV6-5 with TRBJ2-2, with 7 bases that match TRBD2. Germline V gene lookup returns CDR1 MNHEY and CDR2 SVGAGI. With 0 bases clipped from V and 6 bases from J, the junction kept 7 bases outside the gene matches. This CDR3 comprises 16 residues. The CDR3 sequence is CASSYSSLRESGELFF. The CDR3 DNA is TGTGCCAGCAGTTACTCGAGCTTGCGGGAGTCCGGGGAGCTGTTTTTT.

V gene TRBV27 combines with J gene TRBJ2-2, with 8 nucleotides matching TRBD2. The V gene end was trimmed by 3 bases and the J gene end by 6 bases; junction bases not matched to a gene: 6. From germline, CDR1 is MNHEY and CDR2 SMNVEV (reference sequence). The CDR3 has 15 amino acids. CDR3 region: CASSFYSGTAGELFF. The CDR3 region has the DNA TGTGCCAGCAGTTTCTATAGCGGGACGGCCGGGGAGCTGTTTTTT.

This clonotype was seen a handful of times. The chain joins TRBV6-1 to TRBJ2-5; TRBD2 agrees at 8 bases. The CDR3 runs to 14 residues. The trim removed 8 bases at V and 0 bases at J, leaving 5 bases unmatched. Germline lookup yields CDR1 MNHNS and CDR2 SASEGT. Here the CDR3 reads CASWSGRHQETQYF. As DNA, the CDR3 is TGTGCCAGCTGGAGCGGGAGACACCAAGAGACCCAGTACTTC.

The chain employs TRBV30 and TRBJ1-1; no definite D call. There are 13 residues in the CDR3. V lost 0 bases, J lost 2 bases, and 7 bases lay in between. Germline V gene data show CDR1 as GTSNPN and CDR2 as SVGIG (reference sequence). CDR3 bases: TGTGCCTGGAGTGTTTGGAATAACACTGAAGCTTTCTTT. Its translation is CAWSVWNNTEAFF. Full variable domain (outside the CDR3, taken from reference TRBV30 and TRBJ1-1): SQTIHQWPATLVQPVGSPLSLECTVEGTSNPNLYWYRQAAGRGLQLLFYSVGIGQISSEVPQNLSASRPQDRQFILSSKKLLLSDSGFYLCAWSVWNNTEAFFGQGTRLTVV.

The chain carries TRBV3-1 and TRBJ2-5; the D is unclear. This CDR3 region has 11 residues. V was pared by 3 bases and J by 13 bases, with 12 bases between. Germline loops: CDR1 LGHDT, CDR2 YNNKEL (reference sequence). The CDR3 region has the DNA TGTGCCAGCAGCCACGGGTCAGCCGTGTACTTC. It translates to CASSHGSAVYF.

This clonotype turned up a few times. The chain links TRBV6-5 to TRBJ1-5; unclear D gene. The V end was cut by 0 bases, the J end by 8 bases, with 8 bases between. Germline V gene sequence: CDR1 MNHEY, CDR2 SVGAGI. The CDR3 is 13 residues long. CDR3 residues: CASSYSDGEPQHF. Written as DNA, the CDR3 is TGTGCCAGCAGTTACTCTGACGGAGAGCCCCAGCATTTT.

The gene calls are TRBV9 and TRBJ2-2; D is unresolved. With 4 bases removed from V and 1 base from J, the gap between germline ends came to 8 bases. CDR1 is SGDLS and CDR2 is YYNGEE in the germline V gene. The CDR3 is 14 residues long. CDR3 sequence: CASSHYLNTGELFF. CDR3 coding DNA: TGTGCCAGCAGCCACTACTTGAACACCGGGGAGCTGTTTTTT.

This clonotype has just a few counts. V gene TRBV6-1 combines with J gene TRBJ2-7; maybe TRBD1 (6 bases). Trimming stripped 6 bases from V and 5 bases from J, with 14 bases between. There are 13 residues in the CDR3. CDR1 MNHNS and CDR2 SASEGT come from the germline V gene. CDR3 sequence reads: CASRSTGLDEQYF. The CDR3 region has the DNA TGTGCCAGCAGGTCAACAGGGCTAGACGAGCAGTACTTC.

In this sample, this clonotype turned up a few times. The chain employs TRBV7-8 and TRBJ1-4; D gene ambiguous. Germline V gene data show CDR1 as SGHVS and CDR2 as FQNEAQ. The CDR3 length is 16 residues. V lost 5 bases to trimming and J lost 0 bases, with 13 bases between them. CDR3 coding DNA: TGTGCCAGCAGCCAACCACAGAGTCCAACTAATGAAAAACTGTTTTTT. Translating gives CASSQPQSPTNEKLFF.

This clonotype occurred many times. V is TRBV5-1 and J is TRBJ2-7; either TRBD1 or TRBD2 may fit D (5 bases each). CDR1 is SGHRS and CDR2 is YFSETQ in the germline V gene. Trimming took off 4 bases at V and 11 bases at J, with 22 bases between the two ends. CDR3 length: 14 amino acids. The CDR3 sequence: CASSLGRNRAVEYF. CDR3 coding DNA: TGCGCCAGCAGCCTGGGACGCAATCGTGCTGTCGAGTACTTC.

The genes are TRBV5-6 and TRBJ1-1; unclear D gene. With 0 bases removed from V and 4 bases from J, the gap between germline ends came to 13 bases. The CDR3 spans 15 residues. Germline V gene data show CDR1 as SGHDT and CDR2 as YYEEEE. The CDR3 spells CASSLVGSAGTEAFF. Here the CDR3 DNA reads TGTGCCAGCAGCTTGGTTGGGTCTGCTGGCACTGAAGCTTTCTTT.

This clonotype was recorded a few times. The chain carries TRBV15 and TRBJ2-7; 9 bases map to TRBD2. After removal of 0 bases from V and 6 bases from J, the junction contained 15 bases not matched to a gene. From germline, CDR1 is LNHNV and CDR2 YYDKDF (reference sequence). The CDR3 length is 18 residues. The CDR3 here is CATSRDLVGTSSPGEQYF. CDR3 nucleotides: TGTGCCACCAGCAGAGATTTAGTTGGGACTAGCAGCCCGGGCGAGCAGTACTTC.

This clonotype was detected only once. The chain carries TRBV18 and TRBJ1-2; D gene ambiguous. This CDR3 contains 13 residues. Trimming shortened V by 2 bases and J by 7 bases, and 11 bases separated the two germline ends. CDR1 and CDR2 from the germline V gene are KGHSH and LQKENI. The CDR3 is CASSPDLSSGYTF. The CDR3 DNA follows: TGTGCCAGCTCACCAGATCTTTCTAGTGGCTACACCTTC. The full variable domain, with the rest looked up from reference TRBV18 and TRBJ1-2, is NAGVMQNPRHLVRRRGQEARLRCSPMKGHSHVYWYRQLPEEGLKFMVYLQKENIIDESGMPKERFSAEFPKEGPSILRIQQVVRGDSAAYFCASSPDLSSGYTFGSGTRLTVV.

The J gene is TRBJ2-4, the V gene TRBV7-9; TRBD1 aligns across 8 bases. The CDR3 loop spans 16 amino acids. Germline lookup yields CDR1 SEHNR and CDR2 FQNEAQ (reference sequence). J was trimmed by 8 bases and V by 0 bases; bases with no gene match: 9. CDR3 region: CASSLAVGDRRDIQYF. The CDR3 DNA is TGTGCCAGCAGCTTAGCGGTCGGGGACAGGAGAGACATTCAGTACTTC.

The chain uses TRBV5-1 and TRBJ2-5; TRBD1 might be the D (6 bases). The CDR3 spans 17 residues. V gave up 0 bases and J gave up 4 bases, with 19 bases separating them. Germline values: CDR1 SGHRS, CDR2 YFSETQ. CDR3 in amino acids: CASSLGPTGPRRETQYF. CDR3 sequence (DNA): TGCGCCAGCAGCTTGGGGCCCACAGGGCCGAGGAGAGAGACCCAGTACTTC.

The rearrangement links TRBV18 to TRBJ2-7; 8 bases agree with TRBD1. V shed 4 bases, J shed 2 bases, and the junction held 7 bases outside the gene matches. The CDR3 loop spans 15 amino acids. CDR1 KGHSH and CDR2 LQKENI come from the germline V gene. CDR3: CASSQATGVPYEQYF. CDR3 coding DNA: TGTGCCAGCTCACAAGCGACAGGGGTACCCTACGAGCAGTACTTC.